This T cell receptor beta chain originates from a study of T cell responses to AZD1222 COVID-19 vaccine. Study overall: Second-dose timings of about 4 or about 12 weeks were pooled. Study findings and constraints: Every sample of the repertoires postdated the peak T cell response. Donors were chiefly white British, with a greater number of females, and clonal diversity was perhaps underestimated. At baseline, seropositivity was found in only a handful of AZD1222 recipients.

Using immunoSEQ multiplex PCR, the repertoire was profiled, and TCRdb retains in-frame clones only, with some absent. This table holds roughly 110,000 clones, approximately 86% found once. This clone was counted a single time. Its target is not known. The receptor was derived from an adult in good health. Sequencing used peripheral blood, obtained on day 0 of AZD1222 vaccination.

This CDR3 reads CASSLNKNTEAFF. The DNA for the CDR3 is TGTGCCAGCAGCTTAAACAAGAACACTGAAGCTTTCTTT. The rearrangement joins TRBV7-2 to TRBJ1-1; D remains ambiguous. The germline CDR1 and CDR2 sequences are SGHTA and FQGNSA. The CDR3 contains 13 residues. V shed 2 bases and J shed 1 base, with 5 bases lying between them.